This TCR beta chain derives from a study of regulatory T cells in long-lasting Graves disease (dated by TCRdb to the early 2020s). Background for the entire study: Antithyroid drugs had been taken for less than 3 months by newly diagnosed Graves' disease patients. Peripheral blood TCR sequencing and RNA sequencing compared persistent Graves' disease patients with newly diagnosed Graves' disease patients. The study was registered as a clinical trial and conducted in China. A total of 35 or so samples underwent TCR sequencing: about 13 from persistent and roughly 20 from newly diagnosed Graves' disease patients. General findings and caveats noted by the study authors: The authors acknowledged the small sample size as a limitation that may reduce accuracy. Lower TCR Shannon entropy and fewer highly expanded clones were observed in persistent Graves' disease patients than in newly diagnosed patients, which suggested clonal expansion. The study examined only peripheral blood because the primary lesion, thyroid tissue, could not be accessed. Preferential use of TRBV28, TRBJ1-2 and TRBJ2-5 was observed in persistent disease, whereas TRBV20-1 and TRBJ2-1 were favored in newly diagnosed disease. Sequencing and analysis were restricted to the TCR beta chain. A larger number of public clonotypes was shared among persistent patients (about 2,700) than among newly diagnosed patients (roughly 980).

In the case of this clonotype: Its antigen remains undetermined. One base away there is no much larger clone; base qualities are not given.

To prepare the library, multiplex PCR was applied. The data were produced on an Illumina HiSeq 4000. iRepertoire HTBI primers and Arm-PCR amplification of CDR3 regions were used to construct TCR beta libraries. Gel purification was performed on PCR products prior to sequencing. In the original analysis: Gene usage analysis of CDR3 amino acid clonotypes used the 50 to 70 TRBV and 14 TRBJ segments found across samples. COPE and FqMerger were used to merge filtered high-quality paired reads into contigs. BLAST was used to align contigs to the IMGT TRBV, TRBD and TRBJ reference genes, and CDR3 was defined following IMGT. Any clonotype with a frequency above 0.1% was counted as a highly expanded clone. Shannon entropy served as the measure of repertoire diversity, while the Gini coefficient captured V-J evenness. A clonotype found in more than one individual was treated as public. TCRdb trimmed the raw reads at Q25, called clones with MiXCR and kept productive beta chains. CDR3 protein sequences are deduplicated, and each keeps its most common genes and DNA. None of the V and J calls come from the authors' own analysis; TCRdb made them. This sample has about 320,000 distinct CDR3 sequences in its table, and about a sixth of those were observed once. The ten top clones hold around 37% of the sample.

Inclusive of the bounding cysteine and phenylalanine, the CDR3 is 16 residues long. The CDR3 DNA has 48 bases and is translated from base 1. CDR1 and CDR2, looked up from the germline V gene, are SGHAT and FQNNGV. Trimming accounts for 5 bases at V and 2 bases at J, while the number of junction bases matched to no gene is 7. In the paper's terms, the time point label means: newly diagnosed GD, antithyroid drugs for less than 3 months. For both TCR sequencing and RNA sequencing, RNA was extracted from PBMCs using TRIzol. The diagnosis of Graves' disease followed American Thyroid Association guidelines. Patients for the study were recruited at an endocrinology department in Xi'an, China. Each patient gave approximately 8.8 milliliters of peripheral blood, collected in an EDTA anticoagulant tube. Ficoll Paque Plus density gradient separation was used to isolate PBMCs, and no further T cell sorting was done. An Agilent 2100 Bioanalyzer and agarose gel were used to assess RNA quality, and a NanoDrop 2000 was used to measure RNA concentration.

The sequence links TRBV11-2 to TRBJ2-7; 12 bases in the junction line up with TRBD1. The TCR comes from a female donor with Graves disease. This specimen consisted of peripheral blood mononuclear cells (PBMCs), obtained at new diagnosis, from a patient treated with antithyroid drugs. The encoded CDR3 is CASSHIRDRGPYEQYF. The DNA sequence is given as TGTGCCAGCAGCCACATCCGGGACAGGGGGCCCTACGAGCAGTACTTC.